One and the same sample provided the 25 T cell receptor beta chains below, sequenced in a study of blood T cell repertoires in COVID-19. Sequenced by immunoSEQ multiplex PCR; TCRdb stores in-frame clones only, minus some. The sample comprises approximately 210,000 clones, roughly four fifths of which are singletons, and roughly 12% rests with the top ten. The sequenced material came from peripheral blood. The receptors were sampled from a middle-aged woman with acute or convalescent COVID-19.

The chain joins TRBV19 to TRBJ1-5, with D tentatively TRBD1 (5 bases). Deletions cut 2 bases from V and 3 bases from J, with 8 bases between. This CDR3 comprises 14 residues. Germline V gene data show CDR1 as LNHDA and CDR2 as SQIVND (reference sequence). CDR3 amino acids: CASSIKGPNQPQHF. DNA for the CDR3: TGTGCCAGTAGTATAAAGGGGCCCAATCAGCCCCAGCATTTT. Variable domain in full (rest from reference TRBV19 and TRBJ1-5): DGGITQSPKYLFRKEGQNVTLSCEQNLNHDAMYWYRQDPGQGLRLIYYSQIVNDFQKGDIAEGYSVSREKKESFPLTVTSAQKNPTAFYLCASSIKGPNQPQHFGDGTRLSIL.

The chain couples TRBV4-3 to TRBJ2-1; 7 nucleotides agree with TRBD2. V was pared by 0 bases and J by 3 bases, with 8 bases of the junction left unmatched. Germline lookup yields CDR1 LGHNA and CDR2 YSLEER. CDR3 length equals 17 residues. CDR3 DNA: TGCGCCAGCAGCCAAGATGACCCGTCGGGGGGCTACAATGAGCAGTTCTTC. Its translation is CASSQDDPSGGYNEQFF.

The CDR3: CASSLGVPRSGETQYF. The CDR3 nucleotides are TGCGCCAGCAGCTTGGGAGTGCCCCGGAGCGGCGAGACCCAGTACTTC. J is TRBJ2-5 and V is TRBV5-1, with D possibly being TRBD2 (5 bases). Between the trimmed V and J ends, which lost 0 bases and 5 bases, there was a span of 17 bases. CDR1 SGHRS and CDR2 YFSETQ come from the germline V gene. This CDR3 comprises 16 residues.

This chain uses TRBV5-6 with TRBJ2-7; unclear D gene. The V gene's germline CDR1 is SGHDT and CDR2 YYEEEE. The CDR3 has 13 amino acids. V lost 1 base, J lost 2 bases, and 7 bases lay in between. The CDR3 spells CASSLNSAYEQYF. The CDR3 nucleotides read TGTGCCAGCAGCTTGAACTCTGCCTACGAGCAGTACTTC.

The chain uses TRBV27 and TRBJ1-1; D is possibly TRBD1 (5 bases). From germline, CDR1 is MNHEY and CDR2 SMNVEV (reference sequence). This CDR3 comprises 14 residues. V was cut by 2 bases and J by 5 bases, with 12 bases left in between. The CDR3 loop is CASSLTGGLTEAFF. The CDR3 nucleotides read TGTGCCAGCAGTTTAACCGGGGGGTTGACTGAAGCTTTCTTT.

The V and J genes are TRBV6-4 and TRBJ1-2; 9 bases fit TRBD1. CDR3 size: 17 residues. Germline V lookup: CDR1 MRHNA, CDR2 SNTAGT. Trimming cost V 7 bases and J 4 bases; bases outside gene matches: 16. The CDR3 coding sequence is TGTGCCAGCAATCCACAACCAGGGACAGGGAATATCTATGGCTACACCTTC. This codes for CASNPQPGTGNIYGYTF.

This chain joins TRBV3-1 (or the pseudogene TRBV3-2) and TRBJ1-5, with 9 bases aligning to TRBD1. In germline, CDR1 is LGHDT, CDR2 YNNKEL (reference sequence). The CDR3 is 15 residues long. V dropped 4 bases and J dropped 7; count of bases not matched to a gene: 8. In DNA form, the CDR3 reads TGTGCCAGCAGCCCCGGACAGGGGCACGGCCAGCCCCAGCATTTT. Encoded protein: CASSPGQGHGQPQHF.

This rearrangement joins TRBV19 to TRBJ2-7; no clear D. The CDR3 covers 13 residues. Per the germline V gene, CDR1 is LNHDA and CDR2 is SQIVND (reference sequence). The V end was cut by 3 bases, the J end by 6 bases, with 12 bases between. The CDR3 is CASSIPLFGEQYF. In DNA form, the CDR3 reads TGTGCCAGTAGTATCCCTCTTTTCGGCGAGCAGTACTTC.

The V and J genes are TRBV5-1 and TRBJ2-5, with 10 bases fitting TRBD2. CDR3 length: 16 amino acids. After removal of 4 bases from V and 2 bases from J, the junction contained 8 bases not matched to a gene. Germline V CDR1 and CDR2: SGHRS, YFSETQ. DNA of the CDR3: TGCGCCAGCAGCCGAACCCTAGCGGGGGCACAAGAGACCCAGTACTTC. Protein: CASSRTLAGAQETQYF.

The rearrangement links TRBV10-2 to TRBJ1-1; unclear D gene. V dropped 10 bases and J dropped 5 bases, with 17 bases sitting between them. Germline CDR1 and CDR2: WSHSY and SAAADI. The CDR3 runs 13 residues. The CDR3 reads CATSPGSRTEAFF. The CDR3, as DNA: TGCGCCACCAGCCCCGGGAGTCGGACTGAAGCTTTCTTT.

The chain joins TRBV2 to TRBJ2-3; D remains unclear. The germline CDR1 and CDR2 sequences are SNHLY and FYNNEI. V was shortened by 9 bases and J by 5 bases, with 9 bases between the two germline ends. This CDR3 contains 11 residues. CDR3 in DNA: TGTGCCAGTGACTTGGGAGATACGCAGTATTTT. Its translation is CASDLGDTQYF.

The chain has TRBV29-1 and TRBJ2-5, with 14 positions matching TRBD2. The CDR3 runs to 13 residues. Germline CDR1 SQVTM, CDR2 ANQGSEA. The V gene end was trimmed by 1 base and the J gene end by 9 bases; junction bases not matched to a gene: 1. The CDR3 sequence is CSVEVTSGRAQYF. The CDR3, as DNA: TGCAGCGTTGAAGTGACTAGCGGGAGGGCCCAGTACTTC.

The chain uses TRBV5-1 and TRBJ2-5; TRBD2 is a possible D gene (6 bases). The CDR3 runs 14 residues. The germline V gene encodes CDR1 SGHRS and CDR2 YFSETQ. The V and J ends lost 4 bases and 1 base respectively, with 11 bases between them. The CDR3 bases are TGCGCCAGCAGCCTCCGGGGACTCCAAGAGACCCAGTACTTC. Translating it yields CASSLRGLQETQYF.

The CDR3 nucleotides are TGCGCCAGCAGCCAAGGGACCGGGACTAGCGGTGACGAGCAGTACTTC. It is translated as CASSQGTGTSGDEQYF. The chain has TRBV4-3 and TRBJ2-7, with 11 bases that match TRBD2. Germline V gene sequence: CDR1 LGHNA, CDR2 YSLEER. V was clipped by 1 base and J by 5 bases; unmatched bases: 7. The length of the CDR3 is 16 residues.

The chain combines TRBV3-1 (or the pseudogene TRBV3-2) with TRBJ1-5; D unclear. V lost 6 bases, J lost 0 bases, and 9 bases lay in between. Germline CDR1 is LGHDT and CDR2 is YNNKEL (reference sequence). The CDR3 totals 14 residues. CDR3 sequence: CASSARDSNQPQHF. In DNA form, the CDR3 reads TGTGCCAGCAGTGCAAGAGATAGCAATCAGCCCCAGCATTTT.

The chain joins TRBV11-3 to TRBJ2-5; D not resolved. Germline values: CDR1 SGHNT, CDR2 YENEEA. The CDR3 totals 16 residues. V was shortened by 2 bases and J by 1 base, with 14 bases between the two germline ends. CDR3 coding DNA: TGTGCCAGCAGCTTATCAACCCCAGGATCCCAAGAGACCCAGTACTTC. Translating it yields CASSLSTPGSQETQYF. Based on the CDR3 plus reference TRBV11-3 and TRBJ2-5, the full variable domain is EAGVVQSPRYKIIEKKQPVAFWCNPISGHNTLYWYLQNLGQGPELLIRYENEEAVDDSQLPKDRFSAERLKGVDSTLKIQPAELGDSAVYLCASSLSTPGSQETQYFGPGTRLLVL.

Many counts were recorded for this clone. V and J are TRBV7-8 and TRBJ1-4; 9 bases are shared with TRBD1. Looked up from germline, CDR1 is SGHVS and CDR2 is FQNEAQ. The CDR3 sequence is 16 residues long. After removal of 5 bases from V and 7 bases from J, the junction contained 11 bases not matched to a gene. The CDR3 DNA reads TGTGCCAGCAGCGCTAGGGGGGGGACAGGGCGTGAAAAACTGTTTTTT. Translating it yields CASSARGGTGREKLFF.

This chain joins TRBV5-3 and TRBJ1-5, with D perhaps TRBD1 (5 bases). TRBV5-3 is an open reading frame whose function is uncertain. V gave up 2 bases and J gave up 2 bases, with 14 bases separating them. There are 16 residues in the CDR3. The CDR3 here is CARSFEEGAGNQPQHF. The CDR3 nucleotides are TGTGCCAGAAGCTTCGAAGAAGGGGCGGGCAATCAGCCCCAGCATTTT.

This chain connects TRBV2 to TRBJ1-2; D uncertain. V was clipped by 4 bases and J by 1 base, with 7 bases between them. CDR3 length: 13 amino acids. The V gene's germline CDR1 is SNHLY and CDR2 FYNNEI. The CDR3 region is CASSVMSNYGYTF. In nucleotides, the CDR3 is TGTGCCAGCAGTGTTATGAGTAACTATGGCTACACCTTC.

The table lists this clone with a count of one. The rearrangement uses TRBV5-1 and TRBJ2-3, with 12 bases identical to TRBD2. This CDR3 has 17 residues. Germline V gene lookup returns CDR1 SGHRS and CDR2 YFSETQ. The junction had 11 bases not matched to a gene; V was cut back by 4 bases and J by 5 bases. The CDR3 region has the DNA TGCGCCAGCAGCATAGGACTAGCGGGGTCTTGGGTAGATACGCAGTATTTT. Translated: CASSIGLAGSWVDTQYF.

The rearrangement links TRBV5-1 to TRBJ2-5, with D maybe TRBD2 (6 bases). Germline V CDR1 and CDR2: SGHRS, YFSETQ. V dropped 5 bases and J dropped 10 bases, with 12 bases sitting between them. The CDR3 sequence is 11 residues long. The CDR3 DNA is TGCGCCAGCAGGGCCCAGGGAGGCCAGTACTTC. Translated, it gives CASRAQGGQYF.

This sequence joins TRBV3-1 (or the pseudogene TRBV3-2) and TRBJ2-7; a weak D match, TRBD1 (5 bases). Deletions cut 3 bases from V and 3 bases from J, with 18 bases between. Germline lookup yields CDR1 LGHDT and CDR2 YNNKEL (reference sequence). The CDR3 loop spans 16 amino acids. CDR3 region: CASSHLTDQGIYEQYF. The CDR3 DNA reads as TGTGCCAGCAGCCACCTCACGGATCAGGGAATCTACGAGCAGTACTTC.

The chain carries TRBV6-2 or TRBV6-3 and TRBJ2-3; D ambiguous. Germline V lookup: CDR1 MNHEY, CDR2 SVGEGT. The ends were cut back, 0 bases at V and 6 bases at J, with 16 bases in the middle. The CDR3 has 16 residues. The CDR3 DNA sequence: TGTGCCAGCAGTTACTCTGCGGCGTTTCAAGGTGATACGCAGTATTTT. It encodes CASSYSAAFQGDTQYF.

This clone has a single count. The chain carries TRBV30 and TRBJ1-6; D call uncertain. CDR3 length: 14 amino acids. Germline CDR1 and CDR2: GTSNPN and SVGIG (reference sequence). V lost 2 bases, J lost 13 bases, and 18 bases lay in between. CDR3 in amino acids: CAWSPRSPLEPLHF. CDR3 in DNA: TGTGCCTGGAGTCCCCGCTCCCCTCTCGAGCCCCTCCACTTT.

The rearrangement links TRBV2 to TRBJ2-2; 10 nucleotides agree with TRBD1. This CDR3 comprises 15 residues. Germline CDR1 is SNHLY and CDR2 is FYNNEI. After removal of 8 bases from V and 5 bases from J, the junction contained 8 bases not matched to a gene. The CDR3 coding sequence is TGTGCCAGCTGTCGGGACAGGGGAGTTACCGGGGAGCTGTTTTTT. Translated, it gives CASCRDRGVTGELFF. The full variable domain, completed using reference TRBV2 and TRBJ2-2, is EPEVTQTPSHQVTQMGQEVILRCVPISNHLYFYWYRQILGQKVEFLVSFYNNEISEKSEIFDDQFSVERPDGSNFTLKIRSTKLEDSAMYFCASCRDRGVTGELFFGEGSRLTVL.